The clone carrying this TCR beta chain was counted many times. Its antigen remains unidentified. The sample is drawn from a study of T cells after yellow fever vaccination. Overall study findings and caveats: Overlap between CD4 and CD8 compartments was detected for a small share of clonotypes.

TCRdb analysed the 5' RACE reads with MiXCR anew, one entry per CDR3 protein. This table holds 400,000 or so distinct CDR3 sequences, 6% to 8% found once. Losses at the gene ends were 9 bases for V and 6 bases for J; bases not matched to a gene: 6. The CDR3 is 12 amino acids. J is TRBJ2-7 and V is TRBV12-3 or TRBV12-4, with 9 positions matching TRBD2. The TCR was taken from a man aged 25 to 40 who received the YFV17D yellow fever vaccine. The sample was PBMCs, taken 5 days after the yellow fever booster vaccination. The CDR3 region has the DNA TGTGCCAGTCTGCTAGCGGGACGCGAGCAGTACTTC. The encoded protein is CASLLAGREQYF.